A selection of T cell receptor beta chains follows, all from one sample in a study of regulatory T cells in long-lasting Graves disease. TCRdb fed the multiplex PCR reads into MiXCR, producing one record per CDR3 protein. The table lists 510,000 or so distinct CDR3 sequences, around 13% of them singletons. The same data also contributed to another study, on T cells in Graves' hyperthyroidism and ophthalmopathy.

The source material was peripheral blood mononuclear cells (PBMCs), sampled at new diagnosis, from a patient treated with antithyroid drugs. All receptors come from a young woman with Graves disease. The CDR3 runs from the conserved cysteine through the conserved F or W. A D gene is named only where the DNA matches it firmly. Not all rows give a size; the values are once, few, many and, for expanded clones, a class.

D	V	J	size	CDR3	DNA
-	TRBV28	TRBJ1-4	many	CASSIPQERNEKLFF	TGTGCCAGCAGTATCCCACAGGAACGAAATGAAAAACTGTTTTTT
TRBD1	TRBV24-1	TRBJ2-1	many	CATSDFGGQGAGNEQFF	TGTGCCACCAGTGATTTTGGGGGACAGGGGGCAGGGAATGAGCAGTTCTTC
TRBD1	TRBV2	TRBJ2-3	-	CASRAGTGVADTQYF	TGTGCCAGCAGGGCCGGGACAGGGGTCGCAGATACGCAGTATTTT
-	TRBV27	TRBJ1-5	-	CASSFGGANQPQHF	TGTGCCAGCAGTTTTGGTGGGGCCAATCAGCCCCAGCATTTT
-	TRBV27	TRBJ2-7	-	CASSSSRTGYYEQYF	TGTGCCAGCAGTTCCTCGAGGACGGGATACTACGAGCAGTACTTC
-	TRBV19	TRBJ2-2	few	CASRRDYNTGELFF	TGTGCCAGTAGGAGGGATTATAACACCGGGGAGCTGTTTTTT
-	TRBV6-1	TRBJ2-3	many	CASRGWGTDTQYF	TGTGCCAGCAGGGGGTGGGGCACAGATACGCAGTATTTT
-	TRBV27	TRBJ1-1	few	CASSLFVGQAFEAFF	TGTGCCAGCAGTTTATTCGTAGGGCAGGCTTTTGAAGCTTTCTTT
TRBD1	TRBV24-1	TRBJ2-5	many	CATSDPSGGVQETQYF	TGTGCCACCAGTGACCCCTCAGGGGGCGTCCAAGAGACCCAGTACTTC
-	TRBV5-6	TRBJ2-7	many	CASSFPGGSSYEQYF	TGTGCCAGCAGCTTCCCCGGGGGAAGCTCCTACGAGCAGTACTTC
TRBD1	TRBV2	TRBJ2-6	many	CASSPDRVSGANVLTF	TGTGCCAGCAGTCCGGACAGGGTTTCGGGGGCCAACGTCCTGACTTTC
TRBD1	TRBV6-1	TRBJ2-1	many	CASSEFSRGYYNEQFF	TGTGCCAGCAGTGAGTTTTCCAGGGGGTACTACAATGAGCAGTTCTTC
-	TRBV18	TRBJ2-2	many	CASSAWGLNTGELFF	TGTGCCAGCTCAGCATGGGGCCTGAACACCGGGGAGCTGTTTTTT
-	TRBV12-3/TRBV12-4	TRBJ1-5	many	CASTPLPGQRGSNQPQHF	TGTGCCAGCACCCCCCTTCCTGGACAGAGAGGAAGCAATCAGCCCCAGCATTTT
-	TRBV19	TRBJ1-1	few	CASSMGYALNTEAFF	TGTGCCAGTAGTATGGGGTACGCATTGAACACTGAAGCTTTCTTT
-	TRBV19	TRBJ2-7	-	CASSPTPSLTASEQYF	TGTGCCAGTAGTCCCACTCCCTCCTTGACCGCTTCCGAGCAGTACTTC
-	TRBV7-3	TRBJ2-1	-	CASSFTGTSEQFF	TGTGCCAGCAGCTTCACAGGTACAAGTGAGCAGTTCTTC
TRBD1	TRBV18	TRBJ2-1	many	CASYSGTGAYNEQFF	TGTGCCAGCTACTCCGGGACAGGGGCGTACAATGAGCAGTTCTTC
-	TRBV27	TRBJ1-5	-	CASSWAGQQPQHF	TGTGCCAGCAGTTGGGCAGGGCAACAGCCCCAGCATTTT
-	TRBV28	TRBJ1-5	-	CAGIKGGVRSNQPQHF	TGTGCCGGCATCAAAGGGGGGGTTAGGAGCAATCAGCCCCAGCATTTT
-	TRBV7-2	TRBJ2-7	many	CASSFRYAGLGYEQYF	TGTGCCAGCAGCTTCAGGTACGCGGGGCTTGGCTACGAGCAGTACTTC
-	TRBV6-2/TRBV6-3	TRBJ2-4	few	CASSFRYVAKNIQYF	TGTGCCAGCAGTTTCCGCTACGTAGCCAAAAACATTCAGTACTTC
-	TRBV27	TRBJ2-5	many	CASSSPGRWETQYF	TGTGCCAGCAGTTCACCCGGACGGTGGGAGACCCAGTACTTC
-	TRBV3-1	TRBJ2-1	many	CASSQWGAPKNEQFF	TGTGCCAGCAGTCAGTGGGGGGCCCCTAAAAATGAGCAGTTCTTC
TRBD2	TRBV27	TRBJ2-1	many	CASSHGTSGKNEQFF	TGTGCCAGCAGTCACGGGACTAGCGGGAAAAATGAGCAGTTCTTC
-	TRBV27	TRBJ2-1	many	CASGPSYNEQFF	TGTGCCAGCGGCCCTTCCTACAATGAGCAGTTCTTC
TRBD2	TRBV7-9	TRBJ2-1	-	CASSLAGTSGIYNEQFF	TGTGCCAGCAGCTTAGCGGGGACTAGCGGGATCTACAATGAGCAGTTCTTC
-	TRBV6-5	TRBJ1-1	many	CASSYSVLGGEAFF	TGTGCCAGCAGTTACTCGGTTTTGGGTGGTGAAGCTTTCTTT
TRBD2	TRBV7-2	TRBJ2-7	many	CASSSGTSGSDEQYF	TGTGCCAGCAGCTCAGGGACTAGCGGGAGTGACGAGCAGTACTTC
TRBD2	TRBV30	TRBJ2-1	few	CAWSILAGQEQFF	TGTGCCTGGAGTATATTAGCGGGACAAGAGCAGTTCTTC
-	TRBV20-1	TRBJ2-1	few	CSAGTGSYNEQFF	TGCAGTGCTGGGACTGGCTCCTACAATGAGCAGTTCTTC
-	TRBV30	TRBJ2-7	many	CAWADPNEQYF	TGTGCCTGGGCCGACCCCAACGAGCAGTACTTC
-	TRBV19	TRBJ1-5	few	CASKPDRYSNQPQHF	TGTGCCAGTAAGCCGGATAGGTATAGCAATCAGCCCCAGCATTTT
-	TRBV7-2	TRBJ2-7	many	CASSRTGTYPREQYF	TGTGCCAGCAGCCGTACCGGGACCTACCCCCGGGAGCAGTACTTC
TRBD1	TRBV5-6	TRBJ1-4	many	CASSSGTGFLRLFF	TGTGCCAGCTCCTCCGGGACAGGATTCTTGAGACTGTTTTTT
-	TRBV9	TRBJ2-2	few	CASSVVQDHTGELFF	TGTGCCAGCAGCGTAGTACAGGACCACACCGGGGAGCTGTTTTTT
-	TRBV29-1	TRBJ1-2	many	CSVETVANYGYTF	TGCAGCGTCGAGACGGTAGCTAACTATGGCTACACCTTC
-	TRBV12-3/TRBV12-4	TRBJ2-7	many	CASSWGAGTSPYEQYF	TGTGCCAGCAGTTGGGGTGCTGGGACCTCCCCCTACGAGCAGTACTTC
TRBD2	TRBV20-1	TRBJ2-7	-	CSARRGGGNNYEQYF	TGCAGTGCTAGACGGGGCGGGGGTAATAATTACGAGCAGTACTTC
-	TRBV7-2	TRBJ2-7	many	CASSFSFSGSSYEQYF	TGTGCCAGCAGCTTCTCCTTCTCCGGCAGCTCCTACGAGCAGTACTTC
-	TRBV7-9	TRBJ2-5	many	CASSSSVIQETQYF	TGTGCCAGCAGCAGCAGCGTAATCCAAGAGACCCAGTACTTC
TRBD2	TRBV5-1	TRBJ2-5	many	CASSLGLAGGVKETQYF	TGCGCCAGCAGCCTAGGACTAGCGGGAGGAGTAAAGGAGACCCAGTACTTC
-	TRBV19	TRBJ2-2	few	CASSPTRGGRGGELFF	TGTGCCAGTAGCCCTACCAGGGGGGGGCGCGGCGGGGAGCTGTTTTTT
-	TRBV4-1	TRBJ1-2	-	CASSQTSGGRANYGYTF	TGCGCCAGCAGCCAAACGTCGGGGGGCAGAGCTAACTATGGCTACACCTTC
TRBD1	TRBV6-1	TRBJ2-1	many	CASSELTGYSEQFF	TGTGCCAGCAGTGAATTGACAGGGTACAGCGAGCAGTTCTTC
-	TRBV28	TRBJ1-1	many	CASSPPGSGGLSEAFF	TGTGCCAGCAGCCCCCCAGGTTCCGGGGGTCTGTCTGAAGCTTTCTTT
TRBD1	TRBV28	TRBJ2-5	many	CASTGGQGAKYQETQYF	TGTGCCAGCACAGGTGGGCAGGGGGCGAAGTACCAAGAGACCCAGTACTTC
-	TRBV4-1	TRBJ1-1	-	CASSQAKILSGKGKEDTEAFF	TGCGCCAGCAGCCAAGCCAAGATCCTCTCAGGGAAGGGGAAGGAGGACACTGAAGCTTTCTTT
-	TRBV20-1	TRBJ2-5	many	CSADWTAKETQYF	TGCAGTGCGGACTGGACAGCTAAAGAGACCCAGTACTTC
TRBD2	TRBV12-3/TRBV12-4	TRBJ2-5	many	CASSLKPSGRETQYF	TGTGCCAGCAGTTTAAAACCTAGCGGGAGAGAGACCCAGTACTTC
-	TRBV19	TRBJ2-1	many	CASSIRDGPYNEQFF	TGTGCCAGTAGCATCCGGGACGGCCCCTACAATGAGCAGTTCTTC
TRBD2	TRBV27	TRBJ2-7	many	CASSLYPGLGGEQYF	TGTGCCAGCAGTTTATATCCGGGACTAGGAGGCGAGCAGTACTTC
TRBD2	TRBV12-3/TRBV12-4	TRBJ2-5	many	CASSLSSGLGAGETQYF	TGTGCCAGCAGTTTATCCTCCGGACTAGGGGCTGGCGAGACCCAGTACTTC
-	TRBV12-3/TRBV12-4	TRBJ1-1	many	CASSFWSSQAFF	TGTGCCAGCAGTTTTTGGTCCTCCCAAGCTTTCTTT
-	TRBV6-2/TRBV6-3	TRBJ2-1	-	CASSRDIERNEQFF	TGTGCCAGCAGTCGGGACATCGAACGCAATGAGCAGTTCTTC
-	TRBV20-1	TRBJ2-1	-	CSARLNVGGSYNEQFF	TGCAGTGCTAGACTGAATGTGGGGGGCTCCTACAATGAGCAGTTCTTC
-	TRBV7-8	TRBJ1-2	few	CASSRRQAFNYGYTF	TGTGCCAGCAGCCGCCGGCAGGCGTTCAACTATGGCTACACCTTC
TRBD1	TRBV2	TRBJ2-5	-	CARDRGDQETQYF	TGTGCCAGGGACAGGGGGGACCAAGAGACCCAGTACTTC